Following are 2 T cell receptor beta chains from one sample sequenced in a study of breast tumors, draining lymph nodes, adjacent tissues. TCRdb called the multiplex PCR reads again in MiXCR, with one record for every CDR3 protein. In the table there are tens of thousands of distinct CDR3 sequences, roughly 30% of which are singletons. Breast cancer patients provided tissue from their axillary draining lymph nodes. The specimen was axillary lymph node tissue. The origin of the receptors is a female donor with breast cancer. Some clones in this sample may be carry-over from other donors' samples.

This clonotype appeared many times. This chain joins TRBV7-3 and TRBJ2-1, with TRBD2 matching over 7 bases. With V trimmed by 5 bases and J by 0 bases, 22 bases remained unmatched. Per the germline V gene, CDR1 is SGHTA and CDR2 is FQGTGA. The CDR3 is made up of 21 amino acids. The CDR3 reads CASSATKALAGASHSYNEQFF. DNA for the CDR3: TGTGCCAGCAGCGCTACAAAAGCCCTGGCGGGAGCCTCCCACTCCTACAATGAGCAGTTCTTC.

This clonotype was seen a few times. The CDR3 here is CASSLGGTTAQETQYF. The CDR3 DNA reads TGTGCCAGCAGCTTAGGGGGAACTACCGCCCAAGAGACCCAGTACTTC. The chain uses TRBV11-3 and TRBJ2-5; D is unresolved. The germline V and J ends were trimmed by 1 base and 1 base, with 13 bases remaining between them. The CDR3 consists of 16 residues. The germline CDR1 and CDR2 sequences are SGHNT and YENEEA.